This T cell receptor beta chain was captured by sequencing in a study of blood T cell repertoires in COVID-19 (dated by TCRdb to about 2020). At the level of the whole study: The collaborator samples originated in the United States, Italy and Spain and spanned the acute and convalescent phases of COVID-19. The material from the prospective study consisted of cDNA or gDNA derived from T cells, B-cell-depleted T cells, or PBMCs. Subjects who had been exposed to COVID-19, were actively infected with it, or had recovered from it provided the deeply sampled blood TCRbeta repertoires that made up the dataset. A freely available public database, intended as a resource for researchers studying the immune response to SARS-CoV-2, is where the repertoires were released. Samples came from the ongoing ImmuneRACE study (first 160 participants) plus 1,254 subjects from 6 global collaborators. Sample metadata almost always included a de-identified subject ID, COVID-19 status, age in years and sex. Where available, HLA class I and class II types were obtained from metadata supplied by the sample provider rather than from assay-based typing.

From V the trimming removes 4 bases and from J it removes 2 bases, while the gene matches leave 6 bases of the junction unaccounted for. The CDR3 runs 16 residues from the cysteine to the phenylalanine. Only the CDR3 portion is preserved as DNA: 48 bases, with reading frame beginning at the first base. From a lookup of the germline V gene, CDR1 and CDR2 are KGHDR and SFDVKD. TCRbeta CDR3 regions were amplified from genomic DNA using the immunoSEQ Assay, a bias-controlled multiplex PCR. As for the original processing: The number of nucleated cells in each sample was estimated from the amplification of reference gene primers within the assay. To quantify the absolute abundance of each unique TCRbeta CDR3 rearrangement, sequence reads were collapsed and filtered. Productive Simpson clonality was computed per sample as the square root of Simpson's diversity index over productive rearrangements. Drawn from immuneACCESS, this table holds only the in-frame rearrangements with V and J called that TCRdb kept. Clones are partly lost; checked studies trace under half to an unresolved V gene and leave the rest unexplained. From that table come the V and J calls and clone size; the DNA was used to work out D and trimming. This sample lists some 270,000 clones; roughly 90% were detected once. The ten biggest clones cover around 1.7% of the sample.

Participants in the prospective study were enrolled through a virtual design, were aged about 18 to 90 years, and lived in 20 to 30 United States geographic areas. To assign participants to cohorts, the prospective study relied on clinical history that participants themselves reported in a screening survey and a study questionnaire. For ImmuneRACE Cohort 3, a participant was defined as recovered based on two consecutive negative NP/OP PCR tests, clearance by a healthcare professional, or resolution of symptoms. In the prospective study, mobile phlebotomists collected whole blood, serum and a nasopharyngeal or oropharyngeal swab from each participant. Participants in the prospective study had the option to provide additional blood draws and questionnaires over an approximately 2-month period. Before DNA extraction, prospective study blood samples were shipped either frozen or at room temperature.

Broader findings and caveats from the paper: The quantity of clinical and demographic metadata differed by source and by participant and was supplied without curation.

Only one count was recorded for this clone. The antigen it binds to is not known. No much larger clonotype is one base removed from it; base qualities were not supplied. The chain links TRBV24-1 with TRBJ2-1; 8 middle bases align to TRBD1. The TCR comes from a woman in her 40s who had recovered from COVID-19. Sequenced input: PBMCs or T cells enriched from blood (not recorded which). In nucleotide form, the sequence is TGTGCCACCAGTGACCCCCGGACAGGGACCTACAATGAGCAGTTCTTC. Its translation is CATSDPRTGTYNEQFF.